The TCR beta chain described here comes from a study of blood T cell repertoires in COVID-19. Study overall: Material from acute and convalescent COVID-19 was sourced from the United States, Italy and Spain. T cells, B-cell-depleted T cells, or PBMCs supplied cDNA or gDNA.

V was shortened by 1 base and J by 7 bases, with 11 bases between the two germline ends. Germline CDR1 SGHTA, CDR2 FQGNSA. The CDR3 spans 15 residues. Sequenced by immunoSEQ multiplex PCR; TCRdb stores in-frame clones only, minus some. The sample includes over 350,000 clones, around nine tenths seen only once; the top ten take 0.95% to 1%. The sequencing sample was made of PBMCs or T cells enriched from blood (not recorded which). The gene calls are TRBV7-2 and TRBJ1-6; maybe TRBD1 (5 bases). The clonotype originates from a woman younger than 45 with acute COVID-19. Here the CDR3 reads CASSLVGLENSPLHF. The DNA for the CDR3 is TGTGCCAGCAGCTTAGTGGGGCTCGAGAATTCACCCCTCCACTTT.